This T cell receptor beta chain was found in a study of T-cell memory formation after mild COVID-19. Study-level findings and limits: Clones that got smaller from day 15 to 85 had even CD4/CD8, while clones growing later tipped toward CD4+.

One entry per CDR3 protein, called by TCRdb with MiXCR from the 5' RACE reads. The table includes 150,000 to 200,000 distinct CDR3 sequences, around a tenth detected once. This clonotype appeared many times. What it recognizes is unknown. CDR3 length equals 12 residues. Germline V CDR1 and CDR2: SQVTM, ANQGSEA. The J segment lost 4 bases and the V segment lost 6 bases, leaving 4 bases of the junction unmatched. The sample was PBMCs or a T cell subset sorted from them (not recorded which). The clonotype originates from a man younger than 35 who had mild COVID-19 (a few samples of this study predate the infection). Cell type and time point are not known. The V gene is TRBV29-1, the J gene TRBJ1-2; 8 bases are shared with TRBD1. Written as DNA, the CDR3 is TGCAGCGTCGGACAGGGTATCTATGGCTACACCTTC. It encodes CSVGQGIYGYTF. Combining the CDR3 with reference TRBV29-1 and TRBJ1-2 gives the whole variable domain SAVISQKPSRDICQRGTSLTIQCQVDSQVTMMFWYRQQPGQSLTLIATANQGSEATYESGFVIDKFPISRPNLTFSTLTVSNMSPEDSSIYLCSVGQGIYGYTFGSGTRLTVV.